These 15 T cell receptor beta chains were sequenced from one sample in a study of shared clonotypes between healthy human individuals. Profiling relied on immunoSEQ multiplex PCR, and the TCRdb table lists in-frame clones only, not all of them. The sample holds millions of clones; about 95% are singletons and the top ten take more than 0.95%. CD45RO-negative, CCR7-positively selected cells formed the naive CD8 fraction, excluding terminally differentiated effector memory CD45RA+ cells. Sequenced: naive CD8+ T cells sorted from blood. These receptors originate from a man in his late teens or twenties in good health.

The V and J genes are TRBV4-1 and TRBJ2-2; 8 bases fit TRBD1. The V gene end was trimmed by 5 bases and the J gene end by 7 bases; junction bases not matched to a gene: 6. The CDR3 runs to 14 residues. Germline assignment: CDR1 MGHRA and CDR2 YSYEKL. CDR3 protein: CASSYTGGNGELFF. The CDR3 DNA is TGCGCCAGCAGCTATACAGGGGGAAACGGGGAGCTGTTTTTT.

This clone was counted between two and nine times. V is TRBV7-9 and J is TRBJ1-6, with D tentatively TRBD1 (6 bases). Per the germline V gene, CDR1 is SEHNR and CDR2 is FQNEAQ (reference sequence). Trimming stripped 4 bases from V and 5 bases from J, with 9 bases between. The CDR3 is 14 residues long. In DNA, the CDR3 is TGTGCCAGCAGCTCAACAGGGAATAATTCACCCCTCCACTTT. Residues: CASSSTGNNSPLHF.

The J gene is TRBJ2-5, the V gene TRBV13; D might be TRBD1 (6 bases). The CDR3 loop spans 13 amino acids. V gave up 2 bases and J gave up 5 bases, with 9 bases separating them. Germline CDR1 reads PRHDT; CDR2 reads FYEKMQ (reference sequence). The CDR3 bases are TGTGCCAGCAGCTTAAGGGGGTTGGAGACCCAGTACTTC. This encodes CASSLRGLETQYF.

The chain joins TRBV27 to TRBJ2-7; the D gene is possibly TRBD2 (5 bases). V shed 8 bases and J shed 3 bases, with 11 bases lying between them. Germline-derived CDR1 and CDR2 are MNHEY and SMNVEV (reference sequence). This CDR3 comprises 12 residues. In DNA, the CDR3 is TGTGCCAGCCGCGGGCTTTACTACGAGCAGTACTTC. Its translation is CASRGLYYEQYF.

The V call is TRBV6-1, the J call TRBJ2-4, with 12 positions matching TRBD2. V dropped 3 bases and J dropped 3; count of bases not matched to a gene: 9. The germline CDR1 and CDR2 sequences are MNHNS and SASEGT. The CDR3 runs 18 residues. CDR3: CASSESSSGRDYKNIQYF. CDR3 DNA: TGTGCCAGCAGTGAGTCGTCTAGCGGGAGGGACTACAAAAACATTCAGTACTTC.

The genes are TRBV27 and TRBJ2-1, with D unclear. Trimming pared 6 bases from V and 8 bases from J, leaving 14 bases between. The CDR3 spans 13 residues. In germline, CDR1 is MNHEY, CDR2 SMNVEV (reference sequence). In nucleotides, the CDR3 is TGTGCCAGCAGCCCATCTCTGTGGGATGAGCAGTTCTTC. Translation: CASSPSLWDEQFF.

This chain connects TRBV27 to TRBJ2-7; D remains unclear. The CDR3 spans 14 residues. Germline CDR1 MNHEY, CDR2 SMNVEV (reference sequence). V shed 5 bases and J shed 4 bases, with 15 bases lying between them. The CDR3 loop reads CASSPGRSLYEQYF. DNA of the CDR3: TGTGCCAGCAGTCCCGGCCGTTCCCTTTACGAGCAGTACTTC.

The chain uses TRBV9 and TRBJ2-7; TRBD2 aligns across 7 bases. This CDR3 region has 14 residues. Looked up from germline, CDR1 is SGDLS and CDR2 is YYNGEE. Trimming took 3 bases from V and 3 from J; bases not matched to a gene: 6. CDR3 sequence reads: CASSEGGTGYEQYF. The CDR3 bases are TGTGCCAGCAGCGAGGGAGGGACTGGCTACGAGCAGTACTTC. The variable domain in full, completed from reference TRBV9 and TRBJ2-7, reads DSGVTQTPKHLITATGQRVTLRCSPRSGDLSVYWYQQSLDQGLQFLIQYYNGEERAKGNILERFSAQQFPDLHSELNLSSLELGDSALYFCASSEGGTGYEQYFGPGTRLTVT.

J is TRBJ2-2 and V is TRBV13; TRBD2 might be the D (5 bases). V was shortened by 3 bases and J by 4 bases, with 15 bases between the two germline ends. This CDR3 has 16 amino acids. CDR1 is PRHDT and CDR2 is FYEKMQ in the germline V gene (reference sequence). The CDR3 DNA reads TGTGCCAGCAGCTTGAGCGGATTCCTTGCCACCGGGGAGCTGTTTTTT. It is translated as CASSLSGFLATGELFF.

This rearrangement joins TRBV7-9 to TRBJ1-1; D remains ambiguous. Germline lookup yields CDR1 SEHNR and CDR2 FQNEAQ (reference sequence). Between the trimmed V and J ends, which lost 5 bases and 3 bases, there was a span of 13 bases. This CDR3 is built from 14 residues. The CDR3 DNA is TGTGCCAGCAGCCACGTTTGGACGGACACTGAAGCTTTCTTT. It is translated as CASSHVWTDTEAFF.

The chain uses TRBV7-2 and TRBJ2-6; no clear D gene. Looked up from germline, CDR1 is SGHTA and CDR2 is FQGNSA. V gave up 0 bases and J gave up 5 bases, with 11 bases separating them. The CDR3 has 16 residues. CDR3 sequence reads: CASSLALTLWANVLTF. The DNA of the CDR3 is TGTGCCAGCAGCTTAGCGTTGACTCTGTGGGCCAACGTCCTGACTTTC. The full variable domain, with the rest looked up from reference TRBV7-2 and TRBJ2-6, is GAGVSQSPSNKVTEKGKDVELRCDPISGHTALYWYRQSLGQGLEFLIYFQGNSAPDKSGLPSDRFSAERTGGSVSTLTIQRTQQEDSAVYLCASSLALTLWANVLTFGAGSRLTVL.

The chain employs TRBV4-1 and TRBJ2-5; either TRBD1 or TRBD2 may fit D (6 bases each). Germline V gene data show CDR1 as MGHRA and CDR2 as YSYEKL. The V gene lost 3 bases and the J gene lost 8 bases, with 22 bases spanning the gap. This CDR3 has 16 amino acids. CDR3 sequence: CASSQGVRRGADTQYF. The DNA for the CDR3 is TGCGCCAGCAGCCAGGGAGTACGGAGGGGGGCAGACACCCAGTACTTC.

The rearrangement joins TRBV4-1 to TRBJ1-3; the D gene is possibly TRBD1 (6 bases). V lost 4 bases and J lost 4, with 14 bases in between. The V gene's germline CDR1 is MGHRA and CDR2 YSYEKL. This CDR3 region has 15 residues. The CDR3 nucleotides read TGCGCCAGCAGCCCTTACTCAGGGGAGGGAAACACCATATATTTT. Its protein is CASSPYSGEGNTIYF.

V gene TRBV5-4 combines with J gene TRBJ2-2; weak D call: TRBD2 (5 bases). With 3 bases removed from V and 7 bases from J, the gap between germline ends came to 10 bases. The CDR3 has 13 residues. Germline CDR1 SGHNT, CDR2 YYREEE (reference sequence). Written as DNA, the CDR3 is TGTGCCAGCAGCTGGGCTGAGGGCGGGGAGCTGTTTTTT. Protein: CASSWAEGGELFF.

V and J are TRBV21-1 and TRBJ1-5; TRBD1, the table's D call, was not compared with the DNA. TRBV21-1 corresponds to a pseudogene. The CDR3 contains 18 residues. The CDR3 sequence is CASSSRTGGMYSNQPQHF. As DNA, the CDR3 is TGTGCCAGCAGCAGTCGGACAGGGGGCATGTATAGCAATCAGCCCCAGCATTTT.